These 15 T cell receptor beta chains were sequenced from one sample in a study of blood T cell repertoires in COVID-19. Sequencing was performed with immunoSEQ multiplex PCR; in TCRdb, only in-frame clones are kept and a portion is missing. The repertoire has about 150,000 clones, 88% of them found once; the top ten carry approximately 6.6%. Sequencing was performed on PBMCs or T cells enriched from blood (not recorded which). The receptors here all came from a woman aged 50 to 60 who had recovered from COVID-19.

This chain links TRBV11-1 with TRBJ1-5; D gene uncertain. Germline assignment: CDR1 SGHAT and CDR2 FQDESV (reference sequence). The CDR3 has 13 residues. Trimming stripped 3 bases from V and 5 bases from J, with 8 bases between. This CDR3 reads CASSLGGDQPQHF. CDR3 in DNA: TGTGCCAGCAGCTTGGGCGGGGATCAGCCCCAGCATTTT.

Turning to this clone: Other DNA sequences from this sample encode an identical CDR3 as well. V and J are TRBV7-8 and TRBJ1-3; D not resolved. V dropped 1 base and J dropped 0 bases, with 4 bases sitting between them. CDR1 and CDR2 from the germline V gene are SGHVS and FQNEAQ. The CDR3 runs 14 residues. The CDR3 nucleotides read TGTGCCAGCAGCTTAGGGAGCTCTGGAAACACCATATATTTT. Its translation: CASSLGSSGNTIYF.

Only one count was recorded for this clone. The V call is TRBV19, the J call TRBJ2-5; 8 bases are a match to TRBD1. This CDR3 is 16 amino acids long. V lost 2 bases and J lost 2; bases outside the gene matches: 7. Germline V gene data show CDR1 as LNHDA and CDR2 as SQIVND (reference sequence). CDR3: CASSITGQGRQETQYF. The CDR3 DNA is TGTGCCAGTAGTATAACTGGACAGGGAAGACAAGAGACCCAGTACTTC. Together with reference TRBV19 and TRBJ2-5, the CDR3 gives the full variable domain: DGGITQSPKYLFRKEGQNVTLSCEQNLNHDAMYWYRQDPGQGLRLIYYSQIVNDFQKGDIAEGYSVSREKKESFPLTVTSAQKNPTAFYLCASSITGQGRQETQYFGPGTRLLVL.

The V and J genes are TRBV4-3 and TRBJ2-7; 8 bases line up with TRBD1. Trimming took 1 base from V and 2 from J; bases not matched to a gene: 7. Looked up from germline, CDR1 is LGHNA and CDR2 is YSLEER. This CDR3 has 16 residues. The CDR3 DNA follows: TGCGCCAGCAGCCAAGGAAGGGGACAGGCCCCCTACGAGCAGTACTTC. This translates into CASSQGRGQAPYEQYF.

The gene calls are TRBV7-9 and TRBJ1-2; tentatively, D is TRBD1 (5 bases). With 5 bases removed from V and 4 bases from J, the gap between germline ends came to 14 bases. The CDR3 covers 14 residues. Germline V gene lookup returns CDR1 SEHNR and CDR2 FQNEAQ (reference sequence). This CDR3 reads CASSLLEGSYGYTF. In DNA, the CDR3 is TGTGCCAGCAGCCTACTGGAGGGGAGCTATGGCTACACCTTC.

Note on this clone: Because the CDR3's place on the DNA is in doubt, the DNA is left out and the CDR3 is given as listed by TCRdb. CDR3 sequence reads: CARSLVGQGAKDIVRTNEKLFF. The chain carries TRBV7-5 and TRBJ1-4; the table's D call, TRBD1, was not checked against the DNA. TRBV7-5 has pseudogene status. From its first to its last residue, the CDR3 has 22 amino acids.

The V gene is TRBV11-3, the J gene TRBJ2-1, with TRBD2 identical over 11 bases. The CDR3 totals 15 residues. The germline gives CDR1 SGHNT, CDR2 YENEEA. V lost 1 base, J lost 5 bases, and 1 base stayed unmatched. CDR3 sequence reads: CASSLGLAGNNEQFF. DNA for the CDR3: TGTGCCAGCAGCTTAGGACTAGCGGGAAACAATGAGCAGTTCTTC.

This rearrangement joins TRBV7-2 to TRBJ2-5, with TRBD2 as a possible D gene (5 bases). Trimming shortened V by 6 bases and J by 2 bases, and 13 bases separated the two germline ends. Germline CDR1 reads SGHTA; CDR2 reads FQGNSA. This CDR3 region has 14 residues. The CDR3 DNA reads TGTGCCAGCAGACGGCAGACGGGACAAGAGACCCAGTACTTC. Its protein is CASRRQTGQETQYF.

The chain couples TRBV29-1 to TRBJ1-2; a weak D match, TRBD1 (5 bases). The germline V gene encodes CDR1 SQVTM and CDR2 ANQGSEA. The ends were cut back, 8 bases at V and 8 bases at J, with 18 bases in the middle. This CDR3 is 12 amino acids long. The CDR3 DNA sequence: TGCAGCCTAAGGACGGGGGTGACCGGCTACACCTTC. This translates into CSLRTGVTGYTF.

The chain is built from TRBV5-4 and TRBJ2-7; TRBD2 agrees at 8 bases. CDR3 length equals 14 residues. Germline CDR1 reads SGHNT; CDR2 reads YYREEE (reference sequence). The ends lost 4 bases at V and 2 bases at J; junction bases unmatched: 5. The CDR3 DNA is TGTGCCAGCAGCCCGGGGGGGGGCACCTACGAGCAGTACTTC. It encodes CASSPGGGTYEQYF.

The V and J genes are TRBV2 and TRBJ1-1, with 7 bases aligning to TRBD1. The V segment lost 3 bases and the J segment 5 bases; nucleotides outside the gene matches: 6. The CDR3 has 14 residues. Germline CDR1 SNHLY, CDR2 FYNNEI. For the CDR3, the DNA is TGTGCCAGCAGTGAGGTCAGGGGGGTGACTGAAGCTTTCTTT. Translated, it gives CASSEVRGVTEAFF.

This clone was picked up a small number of times. The chain recombines TRBV6-5 with TRBJ1-2; 8 bases are a match to TRBD1. V gave up 7 bases and J gave up 7 bases; unmatched junction bases: 5. The CDR3 sequence is 12 residues long. Germline lookup yields CDR1 MNHEY and CDR2 SVGAGI. The CDR3 here is CASTRQGLGYTF. CDR3 nucleotides: TGTGCCAGCACCCGACAGGGGCTTGGCTACACCTTC.

The J gene is TRBJ2-7, the V gene TRBV21-1; the D segment call TRBD1 is taken from the table without a DNA check. TRBV21-1 is noted as a pseudogene. The CDR3 length is 11 residues. CDR3 bases: TGTGAGACGACAGGGTGGGGCGAGCAGTACTTC. Translation: CETTGWGEQYF.

The V and J genes are TRBV20-1 and TRBJ2-5; 8 nucleotides align to TRBD1. Germline lookup yields CDR1 DFQATT and CDR2 SNEGSKA (reference sequence). This CDR3 is 14 amino acids long. With 3 bases clipped from V and 2 bases from J, the junction kept 5 bases outside the gene matches. CDR3 residues: CSASRTGRQETQYF. The CDR3 DNA is TGCAGTGCTAGTCGGACAGGGAGACAAGAGACCCAGTACTTC.

This chain connects TRBV7-9 to TRBJ1-1, with D maybe TRBD1 (5 bases). Deletions cut 4 bases from V and 6 bases from J, with 21 bases between. Germline CDR1 and CDR2: SEHNR and FQNEAQ (reference sequence). The CDR3 totals 16 residues. CDR3: CASSSGGTVAVSEAFF. The CDR3 bases are TGTGCCAGCAGCTCGGGGGGGACGGTCGCTGTGTCTGAAGCTTTCTTT.